This T cell receptor beta chain was obtained from a study of T cells in Graves' hyperthyroidism and ophthalmopathy. Regarding the study as a whole: Most clonotypes expanded in the thyroid (above 0.001) were also present in blood. The model made its ophthalmopathy prediction, and onset followed a median 6.5 months later.

With a duration under 2 months, the hyperthyroidism was newly diagnosed in patients aged 18 to 65. Amplified TCR beta CDR3 regions came from RNA transcripts. The TCR CDR3 was amplified in a first-round RT-PCR using the HTBI primer set. Each CDR3 protein is one row after TCRdb ran MiXCR on the multiplex PCR reads. The sample lists approximately 590,000 distinct CDR3 sequences, 40% to 55% occurring once. A remark on this clonotype: Its antigen is not identified.

This clonotype was sampled from a young woman with Graves' hyperthyroidism. Sample: peripheral blood or thyroid tissue (not recorded which).

CDR3: CASGRDPYNEQFF. DNA of the CDR3: TGCGCCAGCGGACGGGACCCCTACAATGAGCAGTTCTTC. The rearrangement uses TRBV10-2 and TRBJ2-1; D may correspond to TRBD1 or TRBD2 (5 bases each). The CDR3 has 13 residues. V gave up 8 bases and J gave up 2 bases, with 10 bases separating them. The germline gives CDR1 WSHSY, CDR2 SAAADI.